This T cell receptor (beta chain) stems from a study of blood T cell repertoires in COVID-19. TCRdb's copy holds only in-frame clones and misses some; the assay was immunoSEQ multiplex PCR. The profile shows approximately 250,000 clones, around nine tenths of them singletons. CDR3 length equals 16 residues. Per the germline V gene, CDR1 is SGHNT and CDR2 is YYREEE (reference sequence). V was clipped by 5 bases and J by 0 bases; unmatched bases: 5. The sample consisted of PBMCs or T cells enriched from blood (not recorded which). The receptor was isolated from a woman aged 55-70 years in a cohort exposed to, infected with or recovered from COVID-19 (not recorded which). The chain is built from TRBV5-4 and TRBJ1-4; 9 positions match TRBD1. In DNA form, the CDR3 reads TGTGCCAGCAGTCGGGACAGGGTTGCAACTAATGAAAAACTGTTTTTT. Translation gives CASSRDRVATNEKLFF.